This T cell receptor beta chain was retrieved from a study of blood T cell repertoires in COVID-19. Germline lookup yields CDR1 MRHNA and CDR2 SNTAGT. The CDR3 sequence is 14 residues long. V gave up 11 bases and J gave up 0 bases, with 14 bases separating them. Under the authors' procedure: Amplification from reference gene primers served as the basis for estimated nucleated cell counts. Clones were sequenced by immunoSEQ multiplex PCR, and TCRdb holds only the in-frame ones, with some missing. V and J calls and clone size come straight from that table; D and trimming were deduced from the DNA. The repertoire has some 240,000 clones, roughly 89% of them found once; the top ten carry approximately 4.6%.

V and J are TRBV6-4 and TRBJ1-3; D is uncertain. This receptor was taken from a woman aged 40-49 years who had recovered from COVID-19. The sample consisted of peripheral blood. The CDR3 DNA is TGTGCCGGCTGCGGCTTGAGCTCTGGAAACACCATATATTTT. Its translation: CAGCGLSSGNTIYF.